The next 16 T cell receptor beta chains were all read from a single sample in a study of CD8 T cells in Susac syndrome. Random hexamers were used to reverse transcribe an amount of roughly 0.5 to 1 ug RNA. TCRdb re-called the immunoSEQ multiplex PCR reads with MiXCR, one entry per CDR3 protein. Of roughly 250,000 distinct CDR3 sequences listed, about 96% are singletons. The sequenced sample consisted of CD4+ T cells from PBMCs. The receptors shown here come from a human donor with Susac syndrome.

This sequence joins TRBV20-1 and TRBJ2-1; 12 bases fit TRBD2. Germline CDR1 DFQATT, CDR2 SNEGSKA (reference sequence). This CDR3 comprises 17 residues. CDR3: CTIPRRGTSGGYNEQFF. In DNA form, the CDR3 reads TGCACAATCCCTCGACGAGGAACTAGCGGGGGGTACAATGAGCAGTTCTTC.

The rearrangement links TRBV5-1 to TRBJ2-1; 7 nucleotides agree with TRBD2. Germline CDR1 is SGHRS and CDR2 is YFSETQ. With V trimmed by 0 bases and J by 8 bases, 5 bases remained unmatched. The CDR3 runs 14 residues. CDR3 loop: CASSLARGRDEQFF. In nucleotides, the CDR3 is TGCGCCAGCAGCTTGGCTCGGGGGAGGGATGAGCAGTTCTTC.

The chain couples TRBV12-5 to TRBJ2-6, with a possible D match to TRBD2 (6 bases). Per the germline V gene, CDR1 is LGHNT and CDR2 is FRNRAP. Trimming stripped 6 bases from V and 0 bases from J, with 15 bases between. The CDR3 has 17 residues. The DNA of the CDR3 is TGTGCTAGTGGCCTGGAGGGACTCATCTCTGGGGCCAACGTCCTGACTTTC. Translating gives CASGLEGLISGANVLTF.

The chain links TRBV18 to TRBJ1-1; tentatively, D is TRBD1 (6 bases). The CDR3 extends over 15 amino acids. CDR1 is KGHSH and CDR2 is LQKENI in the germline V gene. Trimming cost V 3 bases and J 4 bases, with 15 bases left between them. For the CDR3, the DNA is TGTGCCAGCTCACCCGCGGACAGTTTGGGCACTGAAGCTTTCTTT. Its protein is CASSPADSLGTEAFF.

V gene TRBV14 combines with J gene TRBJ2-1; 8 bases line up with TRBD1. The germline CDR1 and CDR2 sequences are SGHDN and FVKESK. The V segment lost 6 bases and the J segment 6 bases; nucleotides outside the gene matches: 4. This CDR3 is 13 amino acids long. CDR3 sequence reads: CASREQGVNEQFF. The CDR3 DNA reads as TGTGCCAGCAGAGAACAGGGGGTCAATGAGCAGTTCTTC. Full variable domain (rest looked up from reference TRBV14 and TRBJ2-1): EAGVTQFPSHSVIEKGQTVTLRCDPISGHDNLYWYRRVMGKEIKFLLHFVKESKQDESGMPNNRFLAERTGGTYSTLKVQPAELEDSGVYFCASREQGVNEQFFGPGTRLTVL.

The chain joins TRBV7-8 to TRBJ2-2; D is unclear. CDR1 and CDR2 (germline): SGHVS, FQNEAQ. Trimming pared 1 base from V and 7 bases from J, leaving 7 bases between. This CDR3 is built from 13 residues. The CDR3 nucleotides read TGTGCCAGCAGCTTAGGAGTAGGCGGGGAGCTGTTTTTT. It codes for CASSLGVGGELFF. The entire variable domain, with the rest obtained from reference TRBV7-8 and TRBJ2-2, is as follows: GAGVSQSPRYKVAKRGQDVALRCDPISGHVSLFWYQQALGQGPEFLTYFQNEAQLDKSGLPSDRFFAERPEGSVSTLKIQRTQQEDSAVYLCASSLGVGGELFFGEGSRLTVL.

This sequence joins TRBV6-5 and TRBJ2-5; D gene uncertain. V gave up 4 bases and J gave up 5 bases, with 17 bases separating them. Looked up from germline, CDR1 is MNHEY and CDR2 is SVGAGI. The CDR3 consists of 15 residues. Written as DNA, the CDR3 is TGTGCCAGCAGTTCCACGGGCCTTAAGGCGGAGACCCAGTACTTC. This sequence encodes CASSSTGLKAETQYF.

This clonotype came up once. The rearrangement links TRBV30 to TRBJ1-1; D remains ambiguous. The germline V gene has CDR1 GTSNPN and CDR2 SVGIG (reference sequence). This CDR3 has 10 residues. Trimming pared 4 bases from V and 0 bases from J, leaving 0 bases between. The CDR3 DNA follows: TGTGCCTGGATGAACACTGAAGCTTTCTTT. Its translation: CAWMNTEAFF.

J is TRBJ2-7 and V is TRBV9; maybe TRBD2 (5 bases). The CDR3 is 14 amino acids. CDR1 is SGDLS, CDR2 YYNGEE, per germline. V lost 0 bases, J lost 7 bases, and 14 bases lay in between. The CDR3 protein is CASSVGGLAKEQYF. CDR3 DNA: TGTGCCAGCAGCGTAGGTGGTCTAGCTAAGGAGCAGTACTTC. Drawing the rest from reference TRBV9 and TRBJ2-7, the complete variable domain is DSGVTQTPKHLITATGQRVTLRCSPRSGDLSVYWYQQSLDQGLQFLIQYYNGEERAKGNILERFSAQQFPDLHSELNLSSLELGDSALYFCASSVGGLAKEQYFGPGTRLTVT.

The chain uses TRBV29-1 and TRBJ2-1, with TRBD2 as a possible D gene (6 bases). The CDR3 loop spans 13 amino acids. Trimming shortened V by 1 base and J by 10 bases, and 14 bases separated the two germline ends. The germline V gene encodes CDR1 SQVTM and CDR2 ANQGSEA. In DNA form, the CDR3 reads TGCAGCGTTGAAGTCGCACTAGCTGGGGAGCAGTTCTTC. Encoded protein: CSVEVALAGEQFF.

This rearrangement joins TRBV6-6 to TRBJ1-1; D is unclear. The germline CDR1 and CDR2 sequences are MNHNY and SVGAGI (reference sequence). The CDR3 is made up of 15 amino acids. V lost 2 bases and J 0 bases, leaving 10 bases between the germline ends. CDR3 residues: CASSYTPRLNTEAFF. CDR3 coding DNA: TGTGCCAGCAGTTACACCCCGAGGTTGAACACTGAAGCTTTCTTT.

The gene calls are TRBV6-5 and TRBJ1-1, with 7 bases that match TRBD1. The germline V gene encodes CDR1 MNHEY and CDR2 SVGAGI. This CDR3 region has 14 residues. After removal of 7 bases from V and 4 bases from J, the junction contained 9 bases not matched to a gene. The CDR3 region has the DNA TGTGCCAGCACCCTACAGGGGTCACCCACTGAAGCTTTCTTT. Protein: CASTLQGSPTEAFF.

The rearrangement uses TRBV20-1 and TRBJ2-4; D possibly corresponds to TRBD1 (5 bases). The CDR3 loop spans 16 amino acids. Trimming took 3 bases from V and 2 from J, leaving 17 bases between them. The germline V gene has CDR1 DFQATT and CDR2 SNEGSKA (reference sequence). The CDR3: CSARTPGSSSKNIQYF. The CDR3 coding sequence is TGCAGTGCTAGGACTCCAGGGTCGTCTTCCAAAAACATTCAGTACTTC.

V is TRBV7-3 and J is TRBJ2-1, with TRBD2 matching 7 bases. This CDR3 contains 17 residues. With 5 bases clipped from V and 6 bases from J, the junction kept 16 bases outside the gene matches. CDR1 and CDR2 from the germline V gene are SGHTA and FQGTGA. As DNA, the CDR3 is TGTGCCAGCAGCCAGCGACCAGGACTAGGGTTGGGCAATGAGCAGTTCTTC. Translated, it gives CASSQRPGLGLGNEQFF. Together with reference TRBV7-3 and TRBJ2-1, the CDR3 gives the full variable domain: GAGVSQTPSNKVTEKGKYVELRCDPISGHTALYWYRQSLGQGPEFLIYFQGTGAADDSGLPNDRFFAVRPEGSVSTLKIQRTERGDSAVYLCASSQRPGLGLGNEQFFGPGTRLTVL.

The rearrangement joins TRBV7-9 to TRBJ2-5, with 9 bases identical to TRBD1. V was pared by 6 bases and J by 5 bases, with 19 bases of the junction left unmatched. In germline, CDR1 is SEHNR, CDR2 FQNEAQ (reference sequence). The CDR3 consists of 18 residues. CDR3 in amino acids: CASRYSPGQGPQLETQYF. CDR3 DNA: TGTGCCAGCAGATACTCGCCGGGACAGGGCCCCCAATTGGAGACCCAGTACTTC. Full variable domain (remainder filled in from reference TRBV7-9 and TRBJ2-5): DTGVSQNPRHKITKRGQNVTFRCDPISEHNRLYWYRQTLGQGPEFLTYFQNEAQLEKSRLLSDRFSAERPKGSFSTLEIQRTEQGDSAMYLCASRYSPGQGPQLETQYFGPGTRLLVL.

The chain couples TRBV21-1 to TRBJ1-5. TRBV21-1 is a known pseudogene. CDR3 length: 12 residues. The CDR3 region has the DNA TGTGCCCGGTCGGACCTGAAGCAGCCCCAGCATTTT. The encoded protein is CARSDLKQPQHF.